This TCR beta chain emerged from a study of memory CD4+ T cells and cytomegalovirus serostatus. Study background: Healthy Belgian adult donors included roughly nine CMV-positive and some 24 CMV-negative people. Study-wide results and limits: Of approximately 160 reported CMV TCRbeta sequences, 60 to 85 were found in memory CD4+ repertoires. The CMV-associated TCR signature appears largely within the CD4+ memory repertoire.

TCRdb's copy holds only in-frame clones and misses some; the assay was immunoSEQ multiplex PCR. Of some 53,000 clones in the sample, roughly 80% were seen once. Single viable CD3+CD4+CD8-CD45RO+ cells were sorted as the memory CD4+ T cells. After thawing, CD4+ T cells were positively selected. With regard to this clone: Its target is not known.

V was clipped by 2 bases and J by 3 bases, with 20 bases between them. The CDR3 sequence is 17 residues long. The V gene's germline CDR1 is ENHRY and CDR2 SYGVKD. The origin of this receptor is an adult in good health and CMV-seronegative. Sequenced material: memory CD4+ T cells from blood. The V call is TRBV10-3, the J call TRBJ2-7, with D tentatively TRBD2 (5 bases). CDR3 sequence: CAISEVFERPGGYEQYF. CDR3 DNA sequence: TGTGCCATCAGTGAGGTGTTTGAAAGGCCCGGAGGCTACGAGCAGTACTTC.